This T cell receptor beta chain comes out of a study of blood T cell repertoires in COVID-19. Generated by immunoSEQ multiplex PCR, the TCRdb table keeps only in-frame clones and is missing some. The sample shows 160,000 or so clones, over 75% of them seen only once. This clone showed up just once. The material sequenced was peripheral blood. This TCR was recovered from a woman in her thirties or forties with acute or convalescent COVID-19.

The CDR3 reads CATSDLTSNTGELFF. CDR3 nucleotide sequence: TGTGCCACCAGTGATTTGACTAGTAACACCGGGGAGCTGTTTTTT. The chain employs TRBV24-1 and TRBJ2-2; D perhaps matches TRBD2 (5 bases). V was shortened by 0 bases and J by 2 bases, with 6 bases between the two germline ends. The CDR3 has 15 amino acids. Germline CDR1 is KGHDR and CDR2 is SFDVKD.